This T cell receptor beta chain was retrieved from a study of shared clonotypes between healthy human individuals. On the study more broadly: Per-donor plates numbered three CD4 naive, three CD4 memory, two CD8 naive and one CD8 memory.

Terminally differentiated effector memory CD45RA+ cells were left out of the naive CD8 fraction, which was CD45RO-negative and positively selected for CCR7. Generated by immunoSEQ multiplex PCR, the TCRdb table keeps only in-frame clones and is missing some. The sample gives about 1,800,000 clones, 85% to 95% of which show up once; 0.95% to 1.5% is in the top ten. The CDR3 is made up of 17 amino acids. Germline CDR1 reads MNHEY; CDR2 reads SMNVEV (reference sequence). The V segment lost 0 bases and the J segment 6 bases; nucleotides outside the gene matches: 10. Sequencing used naive CD8+ T cells sorted from blood. V usage is TRBV27 and J usage is TRBJ1-5, with 8 bases that match TRBD1. This TCR derives from a man between 18 and 29 years old in good health. CDR3 coding DNA: TGTGCCAGCAGTTTATCGAGAGCAGGGGGCGCGGGTCAGCCCCAGCATTTT. As protein: CASSLSRAGGAGQPQHF.